Below are 17 T cell receptor beta chains sequenced from a single sample in a study of blood T cell repertoires in COVID-19. Sequencing used immunoSEQ multiplex PCR; TCRdb keeps in-frame clones, though not all of them. The sample has 200,000 to 250,000 clones, just over 90% seen once; the top ten hold about 1.9%. Sequencing was done on a sample of PBMCs or T cells enriched from blood (not recorded which). These receptors came from a woman aged 18-35 years who had recovered from COVID-19.

The chain is built from TRBV5-4 and TRBJ1-2; D gene ambiguous. Looked up from germline, CDR1 is SGHNT and CDR2 is YYREEE (reference sequence). The V and J ends lost 0 bases and 4 bases respectively, with 13 bases between them. The CDR3 extends over 15 amino acids. The CDR3 DNA reads as TGTGCCAGCAGCTTGGTGGTTGAGGCCAGCTATGGCTACACCTTC. Translation gives CASSLVVEASYGYTF.

This clone was detected a few times. The chain employs TRBV18 and TRBJ1-2; 10 bases align to TRBD1. Germline V gives CDR1 KGHSH, CDR2 LQKENI. The CDR3 is 17 residues long. V was pared by 3 bases and J by 2 bases, with 9 bases of the junction left unmatched. Here the CDR3 reads CASSPRLGQGTNYGYTF. In DNA form, the CDR3 reads TGTGCCAGCTCACCTAGATTGGGACAGGGGACAAACTATGGCTACACCTTC.

The chain combines TRBV18 with TRBJ1-1, with 8 positions matching TRBD1. Germline-derived CDR1 and CDR2 are KGHSH and LQKENI. After removal of 4 bases from V and 1 base from J, the junction contained 8 bases not matched to a gene. The CDR3 covers 16 residues. The CDR3 spells CASSLGQGEGNTEAFF. CDR3 in DNA: TGTGCCAGCTCACTCGGACAGGGAGAGGGGAACACTGAAGCTTTCTTT. The complete variable domain, with remaining parts taken from reference TRBV18 and TRBJ1-1, reads NAGVMQNPRHLVRRRGQEARLRCSPMKGHSHVYWYRQLPEEGLKFMVYLQKENIIDESGMPKERFSAEFPKEGPSILRIQQVVRGDSAAYFCASSLGQGEGNTEAFFGQGTRLTVV.

This chain uses TRBV7-2 with TRBJ2-7; TRBD2 aligns across 10 bases. CDR1 is SGHTA and CDR2 is FQGNSA in the germline V gene. V trimming: 5 bases; J trimming: 3 bases; junction bases outside the gene matches: 7. CDR3 length equals 15 residues. In DNA, the CDR3 is TGTGCCAGCAGCCCCACGGGGACTAGCGTCTACGAGCAGTACTTC. It specifies CASSPTGTSVYEQYF.

The chain employs TRBV5-8 and TRBJ1-4; D is undetermined. The CDR3 is 15 residues long. Trimming took off 0 bases at V and 7 bases at J, with 13 bases between the two ends. Germline V gene lookup returns CDR1 SGHTS and CDR2 YDEGEE. CDR3 loop: CASSLALTGGEKLFF. The CDR3 DNA is TGTGCCAGCAGCTTGGCTCTGACCGGAGGTGAAAAACTGTTTTTT.

The chain employs TRBV11-3 and TRBJ2-1; perhaps TRBD1 as D (5 bases). The V and J ends lost 6 bases and 8 bases respectively, with 11 bases between them. The CDR3 length is 12 residues. Germline values: CDR1 SGHNT, CDR2 YENEEA. The CDR3 DNA sequence: TGTGCCAGCAGTGGGGCGGTTTATGAGCAGTTCTTC. It specifies CASSGAVYEQFF. The whole variable domain, remainder taken from reference TRBV11-3 and TRBJ2-1, is EAGVVQSPRYKIIEKKQPVAFWCNPISGHNTLYWYLQNLGQGPELLIRYENEEAVDDSQLPKDRFSAERLKGVDSTLKIQPAELGDSAVYLCASSGAVYEQFFGPGTRLTVL.

This clone was recorded only once. Other DNA sequences in the sample encode the same CDR3. CDR3 sequence: CASGGAGTDTQYF. The DNA of the CDR3 is TGTGCCAGCGGGGGGGCGGGCACAGATACGCAGTATTTT. V usage is TRBV19 and J usage is TRBJ2-3; TRBD2 aligns across 8 bases. From germline, CDR1 is LNHDA and CDR2 SQIVND (reference sequence). The V gene end was trimmed by 9 bases and the J gene end by 1 base; junction bases not matched to a gene: 3. The CDR3 is made up of 13 amino acids.

V usage is TRBV2 and J usage is TRBJ2-1; D remains ambiguous. Germline V CDR1 and CDR2: SNHLY, FYNNEI. The length of the CDR3 is 14 residues. V gave up 8 bases and J gave up 0 bases, with 11 bases separating them. The DNA for the CDR3 is TGTGCCAGCTCTGAGAGGAGCTCCTACAATGAGCAGTTCTTC. It codes for CASSERSSYNEQFF. Combining the CDR3 with reference TRBV2 and TRBJ2-1 gives the whole variable domain EPEVTQTPSHQVTQMGQEVILRCVPISNHLYFYWYRQILGQKVEFLVSFYNNEISEKSEIFDDQFSVERPDGSNFTLKIRSTKLEDSAMYFCASSERSSYNEQFFGPGTRLTVL.

The chain recombines TRBV9 with TRBJ2-3, with 9 positions matching TRBD2. J was trimmed by 6 bases and V by 0 bases; bases with no gene match: 5. Looked up from germline, CDR1 is SGDLS and CDR2 is YYNGEE. The CDR3 spans 15 residues. The CDR3: CASSVVGGGADTQYF. The CDR3 nucleotides read TGTGCCAGCAGCGTAGTGGGCGGGGGGGCCGATACGCAGTATTTT.

The chain recombines TRBV11-3 with TRBJ2-3; 9 bases fit TRBD1. The CDR3 is made up of 15 amino acids. The trim removed 4 bases at V and 3 bases at J, leaving 5 bases unmatched. Per the germline V gene, CDR1 is SGHNT and CDR2 is YENEEA. The CDR3 nucleotides read TGTGCCAGCAGCTCCCCCGGGACAGGGACAGATACGCAGTATTTT. It yields the protein CASSSPGTGTDTQYF.

The V gene is TRBV9, the J gene TRBJ2-5, with D possibly being TRBD1 (5 bases). CDR1 is SGDLS and CDR2 is YYNGEE in the germline V gene. Trimming took 0 bases from V and 7 from J, leaving 10 bases between them. The CDR3 extends over 13 amino acids. In DNA form, the CDR3 reads TGTGCCAGCAGCGTAGGAGACAGTACGACCCAGTACTTC. The encoded protein is CASSVGDSTTQYF.

This chain connects TRBV6-2 or TRBV6-3 to TRBJ1-1; D possibly corresponds to TRBD1 (5 bases). This CDR3 contains 14 residues. Germline V lookup: CDR1 MNHEY, CDR2 SVGEGT. Trimming took 5 bases from V and 8 from J, leaving 18 bases between them. Here the CDR3 reads CASSRGTPGGEAFF. The CDR3 nucleotides read TGTGCCAGCAGTCGGGGCACACCGGGGGGAGAAGCTTTCTTT.

The genes are TRBV19 and TRBJ1-2; D is uncertain. Per the germline V gene, CDR1 is LNHDA and CDR2 is SQIVND (reference sequence). Trimming removed 3 bases from V and 6 bases from J, with 11 bases in between. The CDR3 spans 13 residues. This chain's CDR3 is CASSISGWDGYTF. CDR3 coding DNA: TGTGCCAGTAGTATTTCGGGGTGGGATGGCTACACCTTC.

The CDR3: CASSIRGLAGNWGNEQFF. The CDR3 region has the DNA TGTGCCAGTAGTATAAGGGGACTAGCGGGAAACTGGGGGAATGAGCAGTTCTTC. The chain employs TRBV19 and TRBJ2-1; the match to TRBD2 covers 13 bases. The germline CDR1 and CDR2 sequences are LNHDA and SQIVND (reference sequence). CDR3 length equals 18 residues. Trimming took 2 bases from V and 7 from J; bases not matched to a gene: 11.

The chain links TRBV7-9 to TRBJ2-1; no clear D gene. V lost 3 bases to trimming and J lost 7 bases, with 7 bases between them. CDR1 and CDR2 (germline): SEHNR, FQNEAQ (reference sequence). CDR3 size: 12 residues. The CDR3 DNA follows: TGTGCCAGCAGCTTCTCAGGTAATGAGCAGTTCTTC. It codes for CASSFSGNEQFF.

Here the CDR3 DNA reads TGTGCCAGCAGTGACAGTCTTATGAACACTGAAGCTTTCTTT. Amino acids: CASSDSLMNTEAFF. The chain has TRBV25-1 and TRBJ1-1, with D unclear. Trimming shortened V by 3 bases and J by 0 bases, and 8 bases separated the two germline ends. This CDR3 has 14 amino acids. Per germline, CDR1 MGHDK and CDR2 SYGVNS.

This clone appeared a few times. The chain recombines TRBV11-3 with TRBJ2-7; 8 nucleotides match TRBD1. Germline CDR1 and CDR2: SGHNT and YENEEA. This CDR3 has 14 amino acids. Germline trimming cut 5 bases from V and 4 bases from J; bases unmatched to any gene: 7. CDR3 sequence reads: CASSPPDRGYEQYF. The CDR3 coding sequence is TGTGCCAGCAGCCCGCCCGACAGGGGTTACGAGCAGTACTTC.